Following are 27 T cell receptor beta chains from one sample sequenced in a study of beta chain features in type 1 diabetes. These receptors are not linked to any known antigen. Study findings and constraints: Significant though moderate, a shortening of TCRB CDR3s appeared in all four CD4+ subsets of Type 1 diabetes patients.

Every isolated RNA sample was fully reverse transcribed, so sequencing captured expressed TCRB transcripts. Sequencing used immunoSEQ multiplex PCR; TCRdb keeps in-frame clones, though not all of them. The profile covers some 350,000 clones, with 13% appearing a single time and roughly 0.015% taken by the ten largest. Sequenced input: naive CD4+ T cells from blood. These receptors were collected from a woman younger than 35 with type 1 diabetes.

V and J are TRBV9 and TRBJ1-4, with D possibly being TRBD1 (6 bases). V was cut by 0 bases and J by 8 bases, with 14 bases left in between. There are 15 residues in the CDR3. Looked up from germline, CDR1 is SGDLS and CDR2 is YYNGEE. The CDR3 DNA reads TGTGCCAGCAGCGTAGGGCGGGGGCCAGGCGAAAAACTGTTTTTT. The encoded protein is CASSVGRGPGEKLFF.

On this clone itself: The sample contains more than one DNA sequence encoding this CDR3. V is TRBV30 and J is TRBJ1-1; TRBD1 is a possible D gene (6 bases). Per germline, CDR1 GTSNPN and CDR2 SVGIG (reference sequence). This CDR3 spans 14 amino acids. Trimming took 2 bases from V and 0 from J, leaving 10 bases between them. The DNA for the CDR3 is TGTGCCTGGAGTTTGGGACATCTGAACACTGAAGCTTTCTTT. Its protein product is CAWSLGHLNTEAFF.

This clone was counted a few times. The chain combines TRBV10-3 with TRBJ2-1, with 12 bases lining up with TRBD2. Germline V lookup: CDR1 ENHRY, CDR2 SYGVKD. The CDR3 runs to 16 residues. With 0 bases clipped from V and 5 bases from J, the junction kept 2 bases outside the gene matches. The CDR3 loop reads CAISESRTSGNNEQFF. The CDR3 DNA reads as TGTGCCATCAGTGAGTCGAGGACTAGCGGGAACAATGAGCAGTTCTTC.

Here the CDR3 reads CASSSGQTTYV. The CDR3 DNA sequence: TGTGCCAGCAGCTCGGGACAGACAACGTACGTC. The chain links TRBV7-9 to TRBJ2-7; 7 nucleotides agree with TRBD1. CDR1 is SEHNR and CDR2 is FQNEAQ in the germline V gene (reference sequence). V dropped 4 bases and J dropped 12; count of bases not matched to a gene: 6. The CDR3 consists of 11 residues.

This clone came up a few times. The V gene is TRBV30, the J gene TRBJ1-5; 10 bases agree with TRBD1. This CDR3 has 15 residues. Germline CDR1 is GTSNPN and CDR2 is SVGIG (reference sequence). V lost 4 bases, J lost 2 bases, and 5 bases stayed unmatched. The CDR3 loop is CAWTPGQGGNQPQHF. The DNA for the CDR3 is TGTGCCTGGACCCCCGGACAGGGGGGCAATCAGCCCCAGCATTTT. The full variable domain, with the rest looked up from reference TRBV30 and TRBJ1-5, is SQTIHQWPATLVQPVGSPLSLECTVEGTSNPNLYWYRQAAGRGLQLLFYSVGIGQISSEVPQNLSASRPQDRQFILSSKKLLLSDSGFYLCAWTPGQGGNQPQHFGDGTRLSIL.

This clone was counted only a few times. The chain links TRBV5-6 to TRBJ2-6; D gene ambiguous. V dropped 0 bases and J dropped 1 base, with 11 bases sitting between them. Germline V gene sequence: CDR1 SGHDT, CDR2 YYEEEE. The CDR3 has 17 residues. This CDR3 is CASSLGDHPSGANVLTF. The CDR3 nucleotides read TGTGCCAGCAGCTTGGGCGATCACCCGTCTGGGGCCAACGTCCTGACTTTC.

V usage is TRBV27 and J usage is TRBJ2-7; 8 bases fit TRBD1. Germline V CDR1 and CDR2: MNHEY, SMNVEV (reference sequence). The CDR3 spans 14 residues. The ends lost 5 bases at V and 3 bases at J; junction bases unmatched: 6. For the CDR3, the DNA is TGTGCCAGCAGTGATCACAGGGGGTACTACGAGCAGTACTTC. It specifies CASSDHRGYYEQYF.

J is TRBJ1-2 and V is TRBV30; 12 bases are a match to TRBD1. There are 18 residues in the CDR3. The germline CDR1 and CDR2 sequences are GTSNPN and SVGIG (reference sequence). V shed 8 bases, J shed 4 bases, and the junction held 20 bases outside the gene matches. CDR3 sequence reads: CAVRTPRRDRGLGYGYTF. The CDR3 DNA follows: TGTGCCGTAAGAACCCCGAGACGGGACAGGGGGCTCGGCTATGGCTACACCTTC.

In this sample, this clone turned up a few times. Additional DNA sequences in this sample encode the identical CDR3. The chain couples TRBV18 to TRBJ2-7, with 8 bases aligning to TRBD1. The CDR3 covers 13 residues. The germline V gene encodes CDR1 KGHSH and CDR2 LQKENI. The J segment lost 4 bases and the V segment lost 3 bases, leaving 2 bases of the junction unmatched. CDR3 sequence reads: CASSPRQGYEQYF. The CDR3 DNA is TGTGCCAGCTCACCCCGACAGGGGTACGAGCAGTACTTC. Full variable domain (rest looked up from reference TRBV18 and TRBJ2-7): NAGVMQNPRHLVRRRGQEARLRCSPMKGHSHVYWYRQLPEEGLKFMVYLQKENIIDESGMPKERFSAEFPKEGPSILRIQQVVRGDSAAYFCASSPRQGYEQYFGPGTRLTVT.

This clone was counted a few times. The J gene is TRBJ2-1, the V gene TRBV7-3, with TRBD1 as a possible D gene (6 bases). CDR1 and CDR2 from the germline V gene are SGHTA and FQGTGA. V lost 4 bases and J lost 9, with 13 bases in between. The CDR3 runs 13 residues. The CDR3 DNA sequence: TGTGCCAGCAGCTCACACAGGGAAACTGAGCAGTTCTTC. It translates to CASSSHRETEQFF.

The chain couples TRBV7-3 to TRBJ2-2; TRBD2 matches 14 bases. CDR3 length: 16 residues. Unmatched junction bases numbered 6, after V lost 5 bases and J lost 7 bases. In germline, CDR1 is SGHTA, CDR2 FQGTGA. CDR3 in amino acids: CASSRGLAGEGGELFF. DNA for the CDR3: TGTGCCAGCAGCCGGGGACTAGCGGGAGAAGGCGGGGAGCTGTTTTTT.

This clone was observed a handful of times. CDR3 DNA sequence: TGTGCCAGCAGCCTCCTGAGGGGGCGAGAGCAGTACGTC. This encodes CASSLLRGREQYV. The J gene is TRBJ2-7, the V gene TRBV13; 7 nucleotides align to TRBD1. V was clipped by 5 bases and J by 7 bases; unmatched bases: 8. CDR1 is PRHDT and CDR2 is FYEKMQ in the germline V gene (reference sequence). The CDR3 consists of 13 residues.

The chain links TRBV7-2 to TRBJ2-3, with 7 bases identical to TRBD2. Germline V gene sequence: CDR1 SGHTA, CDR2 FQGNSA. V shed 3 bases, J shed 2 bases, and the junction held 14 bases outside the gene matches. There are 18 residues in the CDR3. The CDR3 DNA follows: TGTGCCAGCAGCTTGGACCCAGCGGGGTCGAGGGACACAGATACGCAGTATTTT. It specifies CASSLDPAGSRDTDTQYF.

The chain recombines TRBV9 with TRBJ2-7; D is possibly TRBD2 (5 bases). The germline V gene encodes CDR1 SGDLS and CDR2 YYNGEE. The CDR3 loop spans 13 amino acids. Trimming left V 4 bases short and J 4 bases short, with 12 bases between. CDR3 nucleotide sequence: TGTGCCAGCAGCCCTAACGGGATTTACGAGCAGTACTTC. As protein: CASSPNGIYEQYF.

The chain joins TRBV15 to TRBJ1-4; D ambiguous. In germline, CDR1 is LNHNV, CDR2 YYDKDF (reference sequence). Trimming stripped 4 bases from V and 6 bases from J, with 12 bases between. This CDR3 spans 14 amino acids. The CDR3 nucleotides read TGTGCCACCAGCATAGATATTGGGCATGAAAAACTGTTTTTT. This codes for CATSIDIGHEKLFF. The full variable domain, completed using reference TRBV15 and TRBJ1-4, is DAMVIQNPRYQVTQFGKPVTLSCSQTLNHNVMYWYQQKSSQAPKLLFHYYDKDFNNEADTPDNFQSRRPNTSFCFLDIRSPGLGDTAMYLCATSIDIGHEKLFFGSGTQLSVL.

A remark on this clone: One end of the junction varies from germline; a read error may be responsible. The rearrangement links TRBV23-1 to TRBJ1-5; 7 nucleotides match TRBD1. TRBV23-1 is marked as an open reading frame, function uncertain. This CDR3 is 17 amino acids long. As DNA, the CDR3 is TGCGCCAGCAGTCAATCCGGGACAGATCTTAGCTATCAGCCCCAGCATTTT. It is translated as CASSQSGTDLSYQPQHF.

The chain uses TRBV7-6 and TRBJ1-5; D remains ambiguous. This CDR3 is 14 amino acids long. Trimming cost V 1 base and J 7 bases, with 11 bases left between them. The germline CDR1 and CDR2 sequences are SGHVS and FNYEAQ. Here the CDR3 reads CASSLVSGNQPQHF. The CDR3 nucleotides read TGTGCCAGCAGCTTAGTCTCGGGAAACCAGCCCCAGCATTTT.

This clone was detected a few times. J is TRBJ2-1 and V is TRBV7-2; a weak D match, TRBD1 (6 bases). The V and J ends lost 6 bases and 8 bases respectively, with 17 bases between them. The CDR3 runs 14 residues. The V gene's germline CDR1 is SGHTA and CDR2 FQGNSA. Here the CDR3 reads CASSFSRGLHEQFF. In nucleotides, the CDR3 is TGTGCCAGCAGTTTCTCGAGGGGGTTGCATGAGCAGTTCTTC.

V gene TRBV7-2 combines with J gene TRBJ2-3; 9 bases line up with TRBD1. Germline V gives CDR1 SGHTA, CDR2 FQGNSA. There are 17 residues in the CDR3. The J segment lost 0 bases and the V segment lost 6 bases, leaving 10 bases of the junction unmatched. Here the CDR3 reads CASRPGQGKASTDTQYF. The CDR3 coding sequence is TGTGCCAGCAGGCCGGGACAGGGAAAAGCTAGCACAGATACGCAGTATTTT.

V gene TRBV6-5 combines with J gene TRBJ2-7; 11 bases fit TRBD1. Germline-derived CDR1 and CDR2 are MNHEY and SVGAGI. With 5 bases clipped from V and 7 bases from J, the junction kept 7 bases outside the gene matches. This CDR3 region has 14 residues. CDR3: CASSTGTGGWEQYV. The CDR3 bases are TGTGCCAGCAGTACCGGGACAGGGGGGTGGGAGCAGTACGTC.

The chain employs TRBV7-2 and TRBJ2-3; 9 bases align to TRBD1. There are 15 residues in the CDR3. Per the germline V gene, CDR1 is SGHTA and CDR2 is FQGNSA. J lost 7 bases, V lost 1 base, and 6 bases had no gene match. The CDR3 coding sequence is TGTGCCAGCAGCTTAGACGGGACAGGGCTCAATACGCAGTATTTT. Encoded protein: CASSLDGTGLNTQYF.

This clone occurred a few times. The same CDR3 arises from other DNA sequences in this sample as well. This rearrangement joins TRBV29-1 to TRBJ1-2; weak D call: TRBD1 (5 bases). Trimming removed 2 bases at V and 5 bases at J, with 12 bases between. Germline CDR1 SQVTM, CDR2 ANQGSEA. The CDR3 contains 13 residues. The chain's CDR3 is CSVEIGGGYGYTF. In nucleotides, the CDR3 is TGCAGCGTTGAAATTGGGGGGGGGTATGGCTACACCTTC.

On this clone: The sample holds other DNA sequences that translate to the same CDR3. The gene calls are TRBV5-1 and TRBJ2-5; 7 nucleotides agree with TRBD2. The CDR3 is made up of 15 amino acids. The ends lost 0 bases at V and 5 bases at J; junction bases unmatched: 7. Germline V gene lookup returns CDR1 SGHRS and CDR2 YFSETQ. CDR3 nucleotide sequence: TGCGCCAGCAGCTTGGCTGCGGGAGTGGAGGAGACCCAGTACTTC. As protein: CASSLAAGVEETQYF.

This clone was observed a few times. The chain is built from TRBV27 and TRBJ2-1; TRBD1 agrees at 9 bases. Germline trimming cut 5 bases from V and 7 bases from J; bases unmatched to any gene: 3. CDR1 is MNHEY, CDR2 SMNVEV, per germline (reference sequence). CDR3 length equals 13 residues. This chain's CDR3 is CASSGQGWNEQFF. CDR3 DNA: TGTGCCAGCAGTGGACAGGGGTGGAATGAGCAGTTCTTC.

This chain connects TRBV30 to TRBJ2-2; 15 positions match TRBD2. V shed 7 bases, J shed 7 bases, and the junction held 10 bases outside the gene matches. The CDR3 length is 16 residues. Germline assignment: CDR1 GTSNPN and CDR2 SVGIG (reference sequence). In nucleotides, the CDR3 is TGTGCCTCCAGGACTAGCGGGAGGGCTTTAGTCGGGGAGCTGTTTTTT. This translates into CASRTSGRALVGELFF.

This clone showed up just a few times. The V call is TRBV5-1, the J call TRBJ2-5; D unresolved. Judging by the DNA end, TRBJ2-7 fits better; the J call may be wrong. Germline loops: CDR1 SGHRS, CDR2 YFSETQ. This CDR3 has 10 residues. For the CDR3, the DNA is TGCGCCAGCAAGAGGTACGAGCAGTACTTC. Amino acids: CASKRYEQYF.

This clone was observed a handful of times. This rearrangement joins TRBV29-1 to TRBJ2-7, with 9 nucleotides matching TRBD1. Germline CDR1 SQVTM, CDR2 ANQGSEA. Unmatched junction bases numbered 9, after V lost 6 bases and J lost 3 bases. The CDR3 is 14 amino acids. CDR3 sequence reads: CSVSPGQGNYEQYF. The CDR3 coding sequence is TGCAGCGTCTCTCCGGGACAGGGAAACTACGAGCAGTACTTC.